These 14 T cell receptor beta chains were sequenced from one sample in a study of blood T cell repertoires in COVID-19. Data came from immunoSEQ multiplex PCR; TCRdb stores just in-frame clones and leaves some out. Seen here are about 360,000 clones, approximately 86% observed once, and the top ten hold about 7%. The sequencing input was peripheral blood. These TCRs come from a woman aged 55 to 70 with COVID-19, enrolled during active disease.

The J gene is TRBJ2-7, the V gene TRBV2; D not certain. Trimming stripped 6 bases from V and 1 base from J, with 4 bases between. Germline values: CDR1 SNHLY, CDR2 FYNNEI. This CDR3 contains 11 residues. The CDR3 sequence: CASSQSYEQYF. The DNA of the CDR3 is TGTGCCAGCAGCCAATCCTACGAGCAGTACTTC.

The gene calls are TRBV7-8 and TRBJ2-5, with D perhaps matching TRBD1 (6 bases). From germline, CDR1 is SGHVS and CDR2 FQNEAQ. This CDR3 comprises 15 residues. The V and J ends lost 3 bases and 2 bases respectively, with 13 bases between them. The DNA of the CDR3 is TGTGCCAGCAGCTTGACAAGGACAGAACAAGAGACCCAGTACTTC. Protein: CASSLTRTEQETQYF.

As DNA, the CDR3 is TGTGCCTGGAGTATTTCAGAGCAGTACTTC. Its translation is CAWSISEQYF. This sequence joins TRBV30 and TRBJ2-7; D unresolved. This CDR3 contains 10 residues. The V end was cut by 2 bases, the J end by 7 bases, with 6 bases between. In germline, CDR1 is GTSNPN, CDR2 SVGIG (reference sequence).

V usage is TRBV18 and J usage is TRBJ2-5; 9 nucleotides align to TRBD2. Germline assignment: CDR1 KGHSH and CDR2 LQKENI. There are 14 residues in the CDR3. V lost 3 bases to trimming and J lost 6 bases; unmatched junction nucleotides: 5. Written as DNA, the CDR3 is TGTGCCAGCTCACCTCCTGCTAGCGGGAAGACCCAGTACTTC. This encodes CASSPPASGKTQYF. Full variable domain (remainder filled in from reference TRBV18 and TRBJ2-5): NAGVMQNPRHLVRRRGQEARLRCSPMKGHSHVYWYRQLPEEGLKFMVYLQKENIIDESGMPKERFSAEFPKEGPSILRIQQVVRGDSAAYFCASSPPASGKTQYFGPGTRLLVL.

The chain uses TRBV2 and TRBJ1-2; 7 positions match TRBD1. With 6 bases clipped from V and 7 bases from J, the junction kept 5 bases outside the gene matches. Per the germline V gene, CDR1 is SNHLY and CDR2 is FYNNEI. The CDR3 is 12 residues long. The DNA of the CDR3 is TGTGCCAGCAGGGAGGGGGCGCGTGGCTACACCTTC. It yields the protein CASREGARGYTF.

This clone was seen only once. The rearrangement joins TRBV4-2 to TRBJ1-2; TRBD1 might be the D (6 bases). The CDR3 totals 14 residues. Germline CDR1 reads LGHNA; CDR2 reads YNFKEQ. V dropped 0 bases and J dropped 4 bases, with 9 bases sitting between them. CDR3 amino acids: CASSQEHRAYGYTF. Here the CDR3 DNA reads TGTGCCAGCAGCCAAGAACACAGGGCCTATGGCTACACCTTC.

The chain is built from TRBV7-9 and TRBJ2-3; tentatively, D is TRBD2 (6 bases). Trimming left V 6 bases short and J 2 bases short, with 12 bases between. The germline V gene encodes CDR1 SEHNR and CDR2 FQNEAQ (reference sequence). CDR3 length: 14 amino acids. CDR3 nucleotide sequence: TGTGCCAGCAGGATAGGAGGGAACACAGATACGCAGTATTTT. Its translation is CASRIGGNTDTQYF.

The gene calls are TRBV24-1 and TRBJ1-1, with D uncertain. CDR3 length equals 12 residues. Germline assignment: CDR1 KGHDR and CDR2 SFDVKD. V dropped 1 base and J dropped 7 bases, with 6 bases sitting between them. This chain's CDR3 is CATSDFRGEAFF. CDR3 bases: TGTGCCACCAGTGATTTTCGAGGTGAAGCTTTCTTT.

This sequence joins TRBV5-8 and TRBJ2-5; TRBD2 matches at 9 bases. This CDR3 has 16 residues. Germline lookup yields CDR1 SGHTS and CDR2 YDEGEE. V lost 1 base, J lost 5 bases, and 9 bases stayed unmatched. CDR3 DNA sequence: TGTGCCAGCAGCTTGTCGGCGGGGGGGCCCGGGGAGACCCAGTACTTC. Translating gives CASSLSAGGPGETQYF.

CDR3 DNA: TGTGCCATCAGTCCCCTAGGCGGGGGGCCAAACACCGGGGAGCTGTTTTTT. Residues: CAISPLGGGPNTGELFF. The chain recombines TRBV10-3 with TRBJ2-2; 8 bases are a match to TRBD2. J was trimmed by 2 bases and V by 5 bases; bases with no gene match: 10. CDR1 and CDR2 (germline): ENHRY, SYGVKD. The length of the CDR3 is 17 residues.

The chain links TRBV2 to TRBJ2-1, with 15 bases matching TRBD2. Germline trimming cut 6 bases from V and 6 bases from J; bases unmatched to any gene: 3. Germline CDR1 reads SNHLY; CDR2 reads FYNNEI. The CDR3 runs to 15 residues. The CDR3 DNA is TGTGCCAGCAGCCGGACTAGCGGGGGGGGCAATGAGCAGTTCTTC. It yields the protein CASSRTSGGGNEQFF.

In its sample, this clone was seen once. V is TRBV27 and J is TRBJ2-3, with 12 bases aligning to TRBD2. The germline gives CDR1 MNHEY, CDR2 SMNVEV (reference sequence). The V and J ends lost 7 bases and 4 bases, in that order; junction bases with no gene match: 3. This CDR3 is built from 14 residues. CDR3 protein: CASTSGGAADTQYF. For the CDR3, the DNA is TGTGCCAGCACTAGCGGGGGGGCAGCAGATACGCAGTATTTT.

The chain joins TRBV3-1 (or the pseudogene TRBV3-2) to TRBJ2-4, with a tentative D call TRBD1 (6 bases). Germline lookup yields CDR1 LGHDT and CDR2 YNNKEL (reference sequence). V was trimmed by 1 base and J by 11 bases, leaving 12 bases between them. The CDR3 sequence is 13 residues long. The DNA of the CDR3 is TGTGCCAGCAGCCAAGTTGGGGGCAGACTTCAGTACTTC. Its translation is CASSQVGGRLQYF.

V usage is TRBV19 and J usage is TRBJ1-2; the match to TRBD1 covers 10 bases. Germline loops: CDR1 LNHDA, CDR2 SQIVND (reference sequence). J lost 10 bases, V lost 4 bases, and 9 bases had no gene match. CDR3 length: 14 residues. CDR3 in amino acids: CASSTHLGQGFYTF. In DNA, the CDR3 is TGTGCCAGTAGTACCCATCTGGGACAGGGGTTCTACACCTTC.